Below, one T cell receptor beta chain is given with its context. This clonotype was counted at least ten times. Its target antigen remains unknown. Base qualities are not provided; no much larger clone lies one nucleotide away. Library preparation used RACE. The run used a NextSeq 500. During library preparation, unique molecular identifiers were attached to individual cDNA molecules so that TCRs could be counted quantitatively and reproducibly. Both TCR alpha and TCR beta chains were sequenced from each blood RNA sample. Under the source paper's analysis protocol: A median of about 100,000 TCRs per sample was observed, with a range of about 20,000 to 700,000. The Decombinator software suite was used to annotate V, J and CDR3 in the TCR reads. Every sample was subsampled to the same number of TCRs (28,000) for the PS versus PT1 abundance plots. Expanded TCRs were defined as absent before sensitization and observed at least eight times at the 2-week time point. TCRdb reprocessing: public reads trimmed at Q25 with fastp, clones called with MiXCR, in-frame beta chains kept. Every CDR3 protein is listed once, alongside the most common genes and DNA of its rows. TCRdb, not the authors, supplied the V and J calls. Counted in this sample were tens of thousands of distinct CDR3 sequences; roughly 12% of them appeared once. The leading ten clones occupy roughly 5.7% of the sample.

This entry comes from a study of human T cells and chemical hapten exposure (dated by TCRdb to the early 2020s). General notes on the study: For sensitization, 2% DPC in acetone was applied to a roughly 2 cm by roughly 2 cm area of upper inner arm skin. Patch testing was done on the upper back using Finn chambers containing 0.01% DPC, and results were scored after 6 days according to International Contact Dermatitis Research Group standards. Peripheral blood TCR repertoire changes were tracked in vivo in alopecia patients during primary and secondary sensitization to the hapten diphenylcyclopropenone (DPC). Libraries were pooled for sequencing, and variation in per-sample TCR yields was attributed mainly to small differences in library volumes within the pool. Throughout the roughly 23-week study period, patients were also given weekly therapeutic DPC doses on the scalp. Blood for TCR sequencing was provided by twenty-nine alopecia patients at one to four time points (pre-sensitization, 2, 6 and 24 weeks). The patient cohort, mostly female, included alopecia areata with under or over 50% scalp involvement, alopecia totalis and alopecia universalis. Blood samples were taken from patients before sensitization (week 0) and then at 2, 6 and about 24 weeks after DPC sensitization. Overall study outcomes, separate from this receptor: Repeated subsampling changed both the strength of the expansion versus patch-test correlation and the threshold at which that correlation became significant. DPC sensitization did not change how many TCRs were above 1 in 1000 frequency, and no evidence was found of alterations in global repertoire structure. Patch test score was positively correlated with the number of PT1 expanded TCRs, with significance at thresholds 8, 16 and 32 but not at 4. Significantly more large CDR3 similarity clusters were formed by expanded TCRs than by pre-sensitization or healthy control sets, consistent with antigen-driven responses. All patients had alopecia, a presumed autoimmune disease, so their immune response might differ from that of healthy individuals.

The CDR3 covers 15 residues, taking in both the cysteine and the phenylalanine. The read is trimmed to its CDR3 DNA, 45 bases read in frame from base 1. CDR1 and CDR2 were assigned from the germline V gene (reference sequence) as SEHNR and FQNEAQ. V drops 7 bases and J drops 4 bases, leaving 16 bases in between. The sample's time point, from its label and the paper: pre-sensitization, week 0. In light of the paper, this sample's treatment or condition label describes: therapeutic diphenylcyclopropenone sensitization with weekly scalp DPC. Blood at each patch-test visit was drawn before the patch test was applied. Patients were eligible if aged 18 to 70, diagnosed with alopecia and judged suitable for DPC therapy, and pregnant patients were excluded. Total RNA was extracted from unfractionated whole blood collected in Tempus Blood RNA tubes.

The chain is encoded by TRBV7-9 joined to TRBJ2-2; the D gene identity is not certain. Material: whole blood, obtained in connection with sensitization to the hapten diphenylcyclopropenone (DPC). The source of this sequence is a woman aged 25-40 years with alopecia areata. Some clones in this sample may be carry-over from other donors' samples. The CDR3 corresponds to CASNPKGESTGELFF. The nucleotide sequence reads TGTGCCAGCAACCCTAAGGGCGAGAGCACCGGGGAGCTGTTTTTT.